This TCR beta chain appears in the sequencing data of a study of blood T cell repertoires in COVID-19. Overall study: Samples taken during acute and convalescent COVID-19 were collected in the United States, Italy and Spain.

Those enrolled in Seattle joined during active infection and were followed longitudinally afterward. In its sample, this clone was seen a few times. Sequencing used immunoSEQ multiplex PCR; TCRdb keeps in-frame clones, though not all of them. The table shows 250,000 to 400,000 clones, with approximately 90% occurring only once. This sequence originates from a woman in her twenties or thirties with COVID-19, enrolled during active disease. The specimen was peripheral blood.

The CDR3 DNA reads TGTGCCAGCAGCTTGACAGGGCTAGGCCTGATGAACACTGAAGCTTTCTTT. Its translation: CASSLTGLGLMNTEAFF. The chain carries TRBV7-8 and TRBJ1-1; TRBD1 matches 7 bases. The CDR3 consists of 17 residues. Germline V CDR1 and CDR2: SGHVS, FQNEAQ. Trimming cost V 3 bases and J 0 bases; bases outside gene matches: 10.